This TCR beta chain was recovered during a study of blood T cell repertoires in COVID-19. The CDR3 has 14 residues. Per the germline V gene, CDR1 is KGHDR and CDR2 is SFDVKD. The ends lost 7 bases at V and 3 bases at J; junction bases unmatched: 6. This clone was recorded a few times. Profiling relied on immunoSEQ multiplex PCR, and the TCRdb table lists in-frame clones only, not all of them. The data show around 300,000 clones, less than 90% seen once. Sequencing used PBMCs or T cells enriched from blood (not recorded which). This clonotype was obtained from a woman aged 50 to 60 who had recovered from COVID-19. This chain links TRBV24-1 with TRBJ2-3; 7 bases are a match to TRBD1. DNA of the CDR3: TGTGCCACCAGAGGAACAGGGGAAACAGATACGCAGTATTTT. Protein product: CATRGTGETDTQYF.